The clone carrying this T cell receptor (beta chain) was seen ten or more times. The antigen is undetermined. Treatment of any kind had been given to no patient before thyroid surgery. The data were obtained in a study of metastatic and nonmetastatic thyroid tumors. Study-level background: Repertoire comparisons spanned blood and tumor or nodule tissue from malignant and benign thyroid patients.

TCRdb re-analyzed the PCR reads using MiXCR. Of 35,000 to 55,000 clones in the sample, around 25% were seen once. This CDR3 region has 13 residues. The germline V and J ends were trimmed by 8 bases and 6 bases, with 13 bases remaining between them. Germline CDR1 reads SNHLY; CDR2 reads FYNNEI. Study-wide points: Benign nodules were reported to have significantly lower TCR beta diversity than malignant thyroid tumors, in blood and tumor.

The sequence was collected from a male donor with papillary thyroid cancer or a benign thyroid nodule (not recorded which). Some clones in this sample may be carry-over from other donors' samples. The specimen was blood. The rearrangement joins TRBV2 to TRBJ2-2, with TRBD1 as a possible D gene (5 bases). The CDR3 region has the DNA TGTGCCAGCGAGGACCTAGGGGCCGGGGAGCTGTTTTTT. This translates into CASEDLGAGELFF.